Given below is one TCR beta chain in context. Its antigen is currently unknown. The data are from a study of T cells after yellow fever vaccination. Whole-study results and caveats: It was a small share of clonotypes that appeared in both CD4 and CD8 compartments. There was a possibility that FACS-sorted repertoires contained abundant clonotypes contaminating from the bulk population.

In TCRdb, the 5' RACE reads were re-called with MiXCR into one record per CDR3 protein. The data show 450,000 to 550,000 distinct CDR3 sequences, roughly 19% seen once. Germline loops: CDR1 DFQATT, CDR2 SNEGSKA (reference sequence). The CDR3 spans 11 residues. This rearrangement joins TRBV20-1 to TRBJ2-5, with a weak D call TRBD2 (5 bases). Source: PBMCs, taken 15 days after the yellow fever booster vaccination. The receptor was isolated from a man aged 25-40 years who received the YFV17D yellow fever vaccine. CDR3 amino acids: CPDRGQETQYF. The CDR3 coding sequence is TGCCCTGACCGGGGCCAAGAGACCCAGTACTTC.